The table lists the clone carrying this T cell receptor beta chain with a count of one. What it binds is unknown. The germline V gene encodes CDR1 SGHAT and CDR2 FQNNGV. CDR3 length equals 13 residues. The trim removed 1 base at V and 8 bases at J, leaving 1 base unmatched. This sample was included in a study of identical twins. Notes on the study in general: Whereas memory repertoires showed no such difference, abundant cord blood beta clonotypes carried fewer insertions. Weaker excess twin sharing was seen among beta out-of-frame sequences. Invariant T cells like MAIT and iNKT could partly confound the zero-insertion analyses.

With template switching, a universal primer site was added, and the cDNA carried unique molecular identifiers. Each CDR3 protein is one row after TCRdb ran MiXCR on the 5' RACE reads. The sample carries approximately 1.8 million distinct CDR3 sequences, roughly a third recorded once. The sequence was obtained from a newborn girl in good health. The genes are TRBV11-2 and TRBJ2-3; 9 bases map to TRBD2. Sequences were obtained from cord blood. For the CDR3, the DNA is TGTGCCAGCAGCTTAGTAGCGGGGGTTACGCAGTATTTT. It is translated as CASSLVAGVTQYF.